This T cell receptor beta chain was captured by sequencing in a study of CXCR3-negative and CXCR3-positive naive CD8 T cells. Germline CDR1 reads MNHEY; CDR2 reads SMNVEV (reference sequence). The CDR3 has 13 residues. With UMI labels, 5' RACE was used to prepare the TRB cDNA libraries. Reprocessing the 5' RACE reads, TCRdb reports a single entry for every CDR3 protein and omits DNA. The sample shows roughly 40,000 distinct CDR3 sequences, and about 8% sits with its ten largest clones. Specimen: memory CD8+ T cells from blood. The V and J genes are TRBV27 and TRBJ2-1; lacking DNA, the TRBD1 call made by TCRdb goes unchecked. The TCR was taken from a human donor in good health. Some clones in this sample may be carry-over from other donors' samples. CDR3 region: CASSLDRDNEQFF.